These 32 T cell receptor beta chains originate from one sample sequenced in a study of naive and memory T cell subsets. General study points: Especially in CD8 cells, naive repertoires contained a few larger clonotypes, possibly CD45RA-re-expressing memory cells.

The antigens for these receptors are not known. The beta constant-region primer was an equimolar mix of two oligonucleotides covering TRBC1 and TRBC2. The ligated cDNA underwent four PCR rounds using SP2 and nested alpha and beta constant-region primers. TCRdb used MiXCR to reprocess the UMI-ligation and nested PCR reads, holding one entry per CDR3 protein. The sample holds 95,000 to 110,000 distinct CDR3 sequences, roughly 15% seen once. The specimen sequenced was naive CD8+ T cells from blood. Every receptor here comes from a human donor in good health.

Points on this clonotype: Since a much larger clone is just one base distant, this may be a read error. The conserved phenylalanine or tryptophan is not found at the CDR3 terminus, so this likely reflects a read error. The rearrangement uses TRBV5-4 and TRBJ2-1, with D possibly being TRBD2 (6 bases). Germline V lookup: CDR1 SGHNT, CDR2 YYREEE (reference sequence). The length of the CDR3 is 16 residues. With 3 bases removed from V and 0 bases from J, the gap between germline ends came to 13 bases. CDR3 region: CASSSTSWSSYNEQFL. In DNA, the CDR3 is TGTGCCAGCAGCTCAACTAGCTGGAGCTCCTACAATGAGCAGTTCTTA.

This clonotype came up a few times. The chain has TRBV7-3 and TRBJ1-6; D gene unclear. Germline lookup yields CDR1 SGHTA and CDR2 FQGTGA. CDR3 length: 13 residues. Trimming shortened V by 1 base and J by 7 bases, and 5 bases separated the two germline ends. The CDR3 coding sequence is TGTGCCAGCAGCTTAATAGAAAATTCACCCCTCCACTTT. The encoded protein is CASSLIENSPLHF.

The rearrangement joins TRBV9 to TRBJ2-2; D possibly corresponds to TRBD1 (5 bases). The germline V gene has CDR1 SGDLS and CDR2 YYNGEE. V lost 0 bases and J lost 0, with 12 bases in between. This CDR3 is 17 amino acids long. The CDR3 loop is CASSVARQTANTGELFF. CDR3 nucleotides: TGTGCCAGCAGCGTAGCACGGCAGACAGCGAACACCGGGGAGCTGTTTTTT.

This clonotype was counted at least ten times. The chain joins TRBV7-3 to TRBJ2-3; D is unclear. The CDR3 length is 15 residues. Germline CDR1 and CDR2: SGHTA and FQGTGA. Trimming pared 5 bases from V and 2 bases from J, leaving 14 bases between. CDR3 protein: CASSPTGEHTDTQYF. CDR3 bases: TGTGCCAGCAGCCCAACTGGAGAACACACAGATACGCAGTATTTT.

This clonotype came up a few times. V gene TRBV5-1 combines with J gene TRBJ2-3; 8 positions agree with TRBD1. V shed 3 bases, J shed 5 bases, and the junction held 8 bases outside the gene matches. CDR1 SGHRS and CDR2 YFSETQ come from the germline V gene. The CDR3 has 15 amino acids. CDR3 in DNA: TGCGCCAGCAGCTATGACAGGGGAGTAGGAGATACGCAGTATTTT. Its protein product is CASSYDRGVGDTQYF.

The genes are TRBV20-1 and TRBJ2-1, with unresolved D. Germline CDR1 is DFQATT and CDR2 is SNEGSKA (reference sequence). The length of the CDR3 is 14 residues. Trimming cost V 5 bases and J 4 bases, with 15 bases left between them. As DNA, the CDR3 is TGCAGTGCTGAGAATAGGCATCTTTACAATGAGCAGTTCTTC. As protein: CSAENRHLYNEQFF.

Only a few counts were recorded for this clonotype. This sequence joins TRBV2 and TRBJ2-7; the D is unclear. Deletions cut 9 bases from V and 4 bases from J, with 16 bases between. Germline V gene sequence: CDR1 SNHLY, CDR2 FYNNEI. The CDR3 has 13 amino acids. The CDR3, as DNA: TGTGCCAGTCTTGCCAGAAACGGGTACGAGCAGTACTTC. Protein: CASLARNGYEQYF. Supplemented by reference TRBV2 and TRBJ2-7, the full variable domain reads EPEVTQTPSHQVTQMGQEVILRCVPISNHLYFYWYRQILGQKVEFLVSFYNNEISEKSEIFDDQFSVERPDGSNFTLKIRSTKLEDSAMYFCASLARNGYEQYFGPGTRLTVT.

This clonotype was seen a few times. The chain employs TRBV6-2 or TRBV6-3 and TRBJ2-1; D is possibly TRBD2 (5 bases). The CDR3 totals 12 residues. With 5 bases removed from V and 4 bases from J, the gap between germline ends came to 6 bases. CDR1 and CDR2 from the germline V gene are MNHEY and SVGEGT. The CDR3: CASSRTYNEQFF. The CDR3 DNA reads TGTGCCAGCAGTCGGACTTACAATGAGCAGTTCTTC.

This clonotype came up a few times. The rearrangement joins TRBV9 to TRBJ1-2; D remains ambiguous. Germline V lookup: CDR1 SGDLS, CDR2 YYNGEE. This CDR3 comprises 15 residues. V was trimmed by 0 bases and J by 0 bases, leaving 9 bases between them. The CDR3 region is CASSVARTANYGYTF. The CDR3 DNA reads as TGTGCCAGCAGCGTAGCTCGAACGGCTAACTATGGCTACACCTTC. Drawing the rest from reference TRBV9 and TRBJ1-2, the complete variable domain is DSGVTQTPKHLITATGQRVTLRCSPRSGDLSVYWYQQSLDQGLQFLIQYYNGEERAKGNILERFSAQQFPDLHSELNLSSLELGDSALYFCASSVARTANYGYTFGSGTRLTVV.

The chain has TRBV7-8 and TRBJ2-3; no clear D gene. V was pared by 1 base and J by 3 bases, with 8 bases between. The length of the CDR3 is 14 residues. CDR1 is SGHVS, CDR2 FQNEAQ, per germline. The CDR3 nucleotides read TGTGCCAGCAGCTTAGAAAAGGAGACAGATACGCAGTATTTT. Its protein is CASSLEKETDTQYF.

This clonotype was detected only a few times. The DNA of the CDR3 is TGCGCCAGCAGTGAGTATGACCACGGGAACACTGAAGCTTTCTTT. This gives the protein CASSEYDHGNTEAFF. The chain couples TRBV10-2 to TRBJ1-1; D not certain. CDR3 size: 15 residues. Trimming took off 1 base at V and 1 base at J, with 10 bases between the two ends. The germline CDR1 and CDR2 sequences are WSHSY and SAAADI.

This clonotype was picked up a small number of times. The J gene is TRBJ2-7, the V gene TRBV6-4; unclear D gene. The CDR3 spans 12 residues. The germline V gene has CDR1 MRHNA and CDR2 SNTAGT. V was clipped by 2 bases and J by 2 bases, with 4 bases between them. CDR3 bases: TGTGCCAGCAGTGACGGAACCTACGAGCAGTACTTC. It specifies CASSDGTYEQYF.

The V gene is TRBV27, the J gene TRBJ2-7; D might be TRBD1 (6 bases). With 5 bases removed from V and 0 bases from J, the gap between germline ends came to 20 bases. The germline gives CDR1 MNHEY, CDR2 SMNVEV (reference sequence). This CDR3 spans 17 amino acids. The CDR3 nucleotides read TGTGCCAGCAGTCCAATCTGGACAGTCGATAGCTCCTACGAGCAGTACTTC. Translation gives CASSPIWTVDSSYEQYF.

This chain uses TRBV7-9 with TRBJ2-7; TRBD1 matches 8 bases. Per germline, CDR1 SEHNR and CDR2 FQNEAQ (reference sequence). Unmatched junction bases numbered 6, after V lost 5 bases and J lost 6 bases. The CDR3 runs to 13 residues. CDR3 protein: CASSEDRAGEQYF. The CDR3 bases are TGTGCCAGCAGCGAGGACAGGGCGGGCGAGCAGTACTTC.

This clonotype was detected many times. The J gene is TRBJ2-5, the V gene TRBV3-1; 9 bases match TRBD1. CDR3 size: 16 residues. CDR1 and CDR2 from the germline V gene are LGHDT and YNNKEL (reference sequence). V shed 0 bases and J 0 bases; nucleotides not matched to a gene: 2. The CDR3 DNA sequence: TGTGCCAGCAGCCAAGAAGGGACAGGGTACCAAGAGACCCAGTACTTC. It specifies CASSQEGTGYQETQYF.

This clonotype was counted a few times. The V and J genes are TRBV6-6 and TRBJ2-3; perhaps D is TRBD1 or TRBD2 (5 bases each). The length of the CDR3 is 13 residues. Germline V gene data show CDR1 as MNHNY and CDR2 as SVGAGI (reference sequence). V gave up 10 bases and J gave up 1 base, with 12 bases separating them. CDR3 amino acids: CATGTHRTDTQYF. Here the CDR3 DNA reads TGTGCCACCGGGACCCATCGCACAGATACGCAGTATTTT.

This clonotype was counted a few times. This chain joins TRBV18 and TRBJ1-4; TRBD1 aligns across 7 bases. CDR3 size: 16 residues. V gave up 0 bases and J gave up 8 bases; unmatched junction bases: 9. CDR1 and CDR2 from the germline V gene are KGHSH and LQKENI. CDR3 sequence: CASSPPFGQEEEKLFF. CDR3 DNA: TGTGCCAGCTCACCACCTTTTGGACAGGAAGAGGAAAAACTGTTTTTT.

This clonotype occurred many times. The genes are TRBV5-5 and TRBJ1-1, with D maybe TRBD1 (5 bases). The length of the CDR3 is 16 residues. V lost 5 bases, J lost 0 bases, and 17 bases lay in between. CDR1 is SGHKS, CDR2 YYEKEE, per germline (reference sequence). CDR3 sequence reads: CASSQGWRQLNTEAFF. The CDR3 DNA sequence: TGTGCCAGCAGTCAGGGTTGGCGTCAATTGAACACTGAAGCTTTCTTT.

The chain uses TRBV7-9 and TRBJ2-3; no clear D gene. The CDR3 spans 14 residues. Germline loops: CDR1 SEHNR, CDR2 FQNEAQ (reference sequence). The V gene lost 0 bases and the J gene lost 3 bases, with 7 bases spanning the gap. CDR3 sequence reads: CASSLAQETDTQYF. The CDR3 nucleotides read TGTGCCAGCAGCTTAGCGCAGGAAACAGATACGCAGTATTTT.

The J gene is TRBJ2-1, the V gene TRBV19; D gene ambiguous. CDR3 length: 15 amino acids. Trimming removed 6 bases at V and 2 bases at J, with 14 bases between. The germline V gene encodes CDR1 LNHDA and CDR2 SQIVND (reference sequence). The chain's CDR3 is CASSLVSNPYNEQFF. The CDR3 DNA sequence: TGTGCCAGTAGCTTGGTTAGTAATCCCTACAATGAGCAGTTCTTC.

This clonotype was observed a handful of times. The chain has TRBV10-3 and TRBJ2-7, with no clear D. V was clipped by 0 bases and J by 2 bases, with 2 bases between them. Germline lookup yields CDR1 ENHRY and CDR2 SYGVKD. This CDR3 comprises 12 residues. As DNA, the CDR3 is TGTGCCATCAGTGAGTCGGCCTACGAGCAGTACTTC. Translating it yields CAISESAYEQYF.

CDR3 region: CASSYARAARNGYTF. The DNA for the CDR3 is TGTGCCAGCAGTTACGCCCGCGCAGCTCGGAACGGCTACACCTTC. This chain links TRBV6-2 or TRBV6-3 with TRBJ1-2; D is unresolved. Deletions cut 2 bases from V and 8 bases from J, with 18 bases between. CDR1 is MNHEY, CDR2 SVGEGT, per germline. This CDR3 has 15 amino acids.

This clonotype has at least ten counts. This chain joins TRBV7-9 and TRBJ1-2; D uncertain. CDR1 and CDR2 (germline): SEHNR, FQNEAQ (reference sequence). The CDR3 runs to 13 residues. Trimming left V 4 bases short and J 4 bases short, with 10 bases between. The CDR3 reads CASSSDGSYGYTF. Written as DNA, the CDR3 is TGTGCCAGCAGCTCGGACGGAAGCTATGGCTACACCTTC.

The V and J genes are TRBV29-1 and TRBJ2-7; D may be TRBD1 (7 bases). V was clipped by 6 bases and J by 7 bases, with 16 bases between them. Germline CDR1 reads SQVTM; CDR2 reads ANQGSEA. The CDR3 runs to 12 residues. The CDR3 sequence is CSVRGQAGEQYF. Written as DNA, the CDR3 is TGCAGCGTCCGAGGACAGGCGGGAGAGCAGTACTTC.

This CDR3 reads CASSAGQFYGYTF. In nucleotides, the CDR3 is TGTGCCAGCAGCGCAGGACAGTTCTATGGCTACACCTTC. V gene TRBV7-9 combines with J gene TRBJ1-2; TRBD1 is a possible D gene (6 bases). In germline, CDR1 is SEHNR, CDR2 FQNEAQ (reference sequence). The CDR3 has 13 amino acids. V was cut by 5 bases and J by 4 bases, with 11 bases left in between. Drawing the rest from reference TRBV7-9 and TRBJ1-2, the complete variable domain is DTGVSQNPRHKITKRGQNVTFRCDPISEHNRLYWYRQTLGQGPEFLTYFQNEAQLEKSRLLSDRFSAERPKGSFSTLEIQRTEQGDSAMYLCASSAGQFYGYTFGSGTRLTVV.

The CDR3 is CASSLTGGRREQYF. The CDR3 nucleotides read TGTGCCAGCAGCTTAACGGGAGGGCGTCGGGAGCAGTACTTC. This chain links TRBV13 with TRBJ2-7; 8 positions agree with TRBD2. With V trimmed by 2 bases and J by 7 bases, 7 bases remained unmatched. CDR1 and CDR2 from the germline V gene are PRHDT and FYEKMQ (reference sequence). The CDR3 spans 14 residues.

The chain links TRBV29-1 to TRBJ2-1; tentatively, D is TRBD1 or TRBD2 (6 bases each). From germline, CDR1 is SQVTM and CDR2 ANQGSEA. V gave up 3 bases and J gave up 8 bases, with 11 bases separating them. CDR3 length equals 12 residues. CDR3 bases: TGCAGCGTTGAGGAGGGGGTCTATGAGCAGTTCTTC. It encodes CSVEEGVYEQFF.

This clonotype was picked up a small number of times. The V and J genes are TRBV7-3 and TRBJ2-1; possible D gene TRBD1, 5 bases. CDR3 length: 14 amino acids. Germline CDR1 SGHTA, CDR2 FQGTGA. V was shortened by 7 bases and J by 0 bases, with 10 bases between the two germline ends. CDR3 amino acids: CASKRDSSYNEQFF. CDR3 DNA: TGTGCCAGCAAGCGTGACAGCTCCTACAATGAGCAGTTCTTC.

A few counts support this clonotype. The genes are TRBV7-3 and TRBJ1-1; 11 bases are a match to TRBD1. The ends lost 6 bases at V and 3 bases at J; junction bases unmatched: 3. CDR1 is SGHTA, CDR2 FQGTGA, per germline. This CDR3 is built from 14 residues. The chain's CDR3 is CASSGTGGDTEAFF. As DNA, the CDR3 is TGTGCCAGCAGTGGGACAGGGGGGGACACTGAAGCTTTCTTT.

This chain links TRBV19 with TRBJ2-7, with TRBD2 matching 9 bases. Germline lookup yields CDR1 LNHDA and CDR2 SQIVND (reference sequence). J lost 4 bases, V lost 3 bases, and 10 bases had no gene match. The CDR3 has 16 amino acids. DNA of the CDR3: TGTGCCAGTAGTATGTTGGCTAGCGGGGAAGGGTACGAGCAGTACTTC. It is translated as CASSMLASGEGYEQYF.

J is TRBJ2-1 and V is TRBV20-1; 7 bases line up with TRBD2. V was pared by 1 base and J by 8 bases, with 5 bases of the junction left unmatched. There are 13 residues in the CDR3. Germline lookup yields CDR1 DFQATT and CDR2 SNEGSKA (reference sequence). CDR3 protein: CSARVIAGDEQFF. CDR3 nucleotides: TGCAGTGCTAGAGTTATTGCGGGGGATGAGCAGTTCTTC.

The chain is built from TRBV25-1 and TRBJ1-2, with D possibly TRBD1 on 5 matching bases. CDR1 is MGHDK, CDR2 SYGVNS, per germline. Trimming pared 3 bases from V and 3 bases from J, leaving 8 bases between. The CDR3 loop spans 13 amino acids. The CDR3 here is CASSEGGYYGYTF. DNA for the CDR3: TGTGCCAGCAGTGAGGGGGGTTACTATGGCTACACCTTC.